This T cell receptor (beta chain) came from a study of cytomegalovirus exposure and HLA in healthy donors. Study context: HLA-typed donors were the source of about 85 million unique TCRs, which an early data release held.

The V gene's germline CDR1 is MRHNA and CDR2 SNTAGT. The CDR3 sequence is 15 residues long. Between the trimmed V and J ends, which lost 2 bases and 4 bases, there was a span of 13 bases. Worth noting for this clone: What it recognizes is unknown.

In the PCR, 60 Vbeta and 13 Jbeta primers were used. Clones were sequenced by immunoSEQ multiplex PCR, and TCRdb holds only the in-frame ones, with some missing. The listing contains under 85,000 clones. General study results and limits: Across donors, presence/absence analyses took sequencing depth to be roughly uniform.

What was sequenced was PBMCs. The chain combines TRBV6-4 with TRBJ2-3; perhaps TRBD2 as D (5 bases). The TCR sequence derives from a boy between 5 and 17 years old in good health and CMV-seronegative. The CDR3 region is CASSDRERGSDTQYF. The CDR3 bases are TGTGCCAGCAGTGACCGAGAACGAGGGTCAGATACGCAGTATTTT.